One sample yielded the 10 T cell receptor beta chains listed below, sequenced in a study of blood T cell repertoires in COVID-19. Profiled with immunoSEQ multiplex PCR; TCRdb holds only in-frame clones, not every one. The sample lists around 130,000 clones, about four fifths occurring once. The sequenced sample consisted of peripheral blood. The receptors derive from a woman at least 80 years old with acute or convalescent COVID-19.

This chain links TRBV5-6 with TRBJ1-2, with D perhaps TRBD1 (5 bases). Trimming removed 4 bases from V and 8 bases from J, with 12 bases in between. Germline CDR1 SGHDT, CDR2 YYEEEE. The CDR3 consists of 12 residues. The CDR3 DNA reads TGTGCCAGCAGCCCCCGGGACTTAGGCTACACCTTC. Its protein product is CASSPRDLGYTF.

This sequence joins TRBV6-5 and TRBJ1-2; TRBD1 might be the D (5 bases). The CDR3 runs to 13 residues. The germline gives CDR1 MNHEY, CDR2 SVGAGI. Trimming took 6 bases from V and 5 from J, leaving 13 bases between them. CDR3 amino acids: CASRPGGWYGYTF. The CDR3 DNA sequence: TGTGCCAGCAGGCCGGGGGGTTGGTATGGCTACACCTTC.

The rearrangement links TRBV9 to TRBJ2-7, with 7 bases fitting TRBD1. With 0 bases clipped from V and 5 bases from J, the junction kept 11 bases outside the gene matches. The CDR3 sequence is 16 residues long. The germline V gene encodes CDR1 SGDLS and CDR2 YYNGEE. CDR3 in DNA: TGTGCCAGCAGCGTAGAGGGGGCCCTACCCCCCCACGAGCAGTACTTC. It is translated as CASSVEGALPPHEQYF.

The rearrangement joins TRBV5-4 to TRBJ1-2; 9 bases map to TRBD1. The V gene end was trimmed by 3 bases and the J gene end by 8 bases; junction bases not matched to a gene: 8. Germline loops: CDR1 SGHNT, CDR2 YYREEE (reference sequence). This CDR3 region has 14 residues. CDR3 sequence: CASSWDRDPWGYTF. The CDR3 coding sequence is TGTGCCAGCAGCTGGGACAGGGATCCGTGGGGCTACACCTTC.

CDR3 sequence reads: CASRRRLEPLLEQFF. The CDR3 bases are TGTGCCAGCAGGCGGCGACTGGAGCCGCTCTTAGAGCAGTTCTTC. The genes are TRBV7-2 and TRBJ2-1; D ambiguous. This CDR3 is built from 15 residues. V gave up 6 bases and J gave up 10 bases, with 22 bases separating them. Germline V CDR1 and CDR2: SGHTA, FQGNSA.

V usage is TRBV5-8 and J usage is TRBJ1-5; 8 bases are a match to TRBD1. This CDR3 is 15 amino acids long. Germline-derived CDR1 and CDR2 are SGHTS and YDEGEE. J gave up 6 bases and V 4 bases, and 9 bases lay outside the gene matches. CDR3 residues: CASSARTGIGQPQHF. The CDR3 coding sequence is TGTGCCAGCAGCGCCAGGACAGGGATTGGTCAGCCCCAGCATTTT.

J is TRBJ2-7 and V is TRBV3-1 (or the pseudogene TRBV3-2), with D possibly TRBD2 on 8 matching bases. Deletions cut 0 bases from V and 6 bases from J, with 18 bases between. CDR1 LGHDT and CDR2 YNNKEL come from the germline V gene (reference sequence). This CDR3 is 16 amino acids long. CDR3 amino acids: CASSQELGRGRAEQYF. For the CDR3, the DNA is TGTGCCAGCAGCCAAGAACTCGGGAGGGGGCGGGCCGAGCAGTACTTC.

The chain has TRBV19 and TRBJ1-1; D gene ambiguous. The V gene lost 5 bases and the J gene lost 0 bases, with 7 bases spanning the gap. CDR3 length equals 13 residues. The germline V gene encodes CDR1 LNHDA and CDR2 SQIVND (reference sequence). The CDR3 loop reads CASSDRVNTEAFF. The CDR3 DNA reads as TGTGCCAGTAGTGATCGGGTGAACACTGAAGCTTTCTTT.

The V and J genes are TRBV15 and TRBJ1-2, with 7 positions matching TRBD1. V lost 5 bases and J lost 6; bases outside the gene matches: 15. CDR1 LNHNV and CDR2 YYDKDF come from the germline V gene (reference sequence). The CDR3 spans 16 residues. CDR3 sequence: CATSRETLTGADGYTF. The DNA of the CDR3 is TGTGCCACCAGCCGCGAAACCCTCACAGGGGCGGATGGCTACACCTTC. Supplemented by reference TRBV15 and TRBJ1-2, the full variable domain reads DAMVIQNPRYQVTQFGKPVTLSCSQTLNHNVMYWYQQKSSQAPKLLFHYYDKDFNNEADTPDNFQSRRPNTSFCFLDIRSPGLGDTAMYLCATSRETLTGADGYTFGSGTRLTVV.

This chain links TRBV5-1 with TRBJ2-2, with 7 bases fitting TRBD1. The CDR3 spans 14 residues. J lost 5 bases, V lost 0 bases, and 1 base had no gene match. Per the germline V gene, CDR1 is SGHRS and CDR2 is YFSETQ. CDR3 amino acids: CASSLGRGTGELFF. CDR3 nucleotides: TGCGCCAGCAGCTTGGGCAGGGGGACCGGGGAGCTGTTTTTT.